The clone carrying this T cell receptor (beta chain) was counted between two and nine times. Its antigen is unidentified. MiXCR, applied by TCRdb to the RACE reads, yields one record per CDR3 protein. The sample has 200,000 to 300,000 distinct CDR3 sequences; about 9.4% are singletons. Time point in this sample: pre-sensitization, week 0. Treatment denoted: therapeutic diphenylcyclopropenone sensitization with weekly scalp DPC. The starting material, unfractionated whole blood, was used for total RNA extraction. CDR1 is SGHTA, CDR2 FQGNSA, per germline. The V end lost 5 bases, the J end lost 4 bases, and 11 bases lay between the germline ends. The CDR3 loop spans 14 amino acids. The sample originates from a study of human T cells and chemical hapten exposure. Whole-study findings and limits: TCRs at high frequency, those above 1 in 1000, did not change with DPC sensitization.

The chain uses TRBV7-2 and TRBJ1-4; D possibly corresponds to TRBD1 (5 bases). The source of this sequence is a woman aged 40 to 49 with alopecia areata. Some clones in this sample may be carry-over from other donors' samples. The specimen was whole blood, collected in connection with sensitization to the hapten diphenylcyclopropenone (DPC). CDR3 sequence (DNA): TGTGCCAGCAGCCCAGGGCTTGGTAATGAAAAACTGTTTTTT. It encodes CASSPGLGNEKLFF.